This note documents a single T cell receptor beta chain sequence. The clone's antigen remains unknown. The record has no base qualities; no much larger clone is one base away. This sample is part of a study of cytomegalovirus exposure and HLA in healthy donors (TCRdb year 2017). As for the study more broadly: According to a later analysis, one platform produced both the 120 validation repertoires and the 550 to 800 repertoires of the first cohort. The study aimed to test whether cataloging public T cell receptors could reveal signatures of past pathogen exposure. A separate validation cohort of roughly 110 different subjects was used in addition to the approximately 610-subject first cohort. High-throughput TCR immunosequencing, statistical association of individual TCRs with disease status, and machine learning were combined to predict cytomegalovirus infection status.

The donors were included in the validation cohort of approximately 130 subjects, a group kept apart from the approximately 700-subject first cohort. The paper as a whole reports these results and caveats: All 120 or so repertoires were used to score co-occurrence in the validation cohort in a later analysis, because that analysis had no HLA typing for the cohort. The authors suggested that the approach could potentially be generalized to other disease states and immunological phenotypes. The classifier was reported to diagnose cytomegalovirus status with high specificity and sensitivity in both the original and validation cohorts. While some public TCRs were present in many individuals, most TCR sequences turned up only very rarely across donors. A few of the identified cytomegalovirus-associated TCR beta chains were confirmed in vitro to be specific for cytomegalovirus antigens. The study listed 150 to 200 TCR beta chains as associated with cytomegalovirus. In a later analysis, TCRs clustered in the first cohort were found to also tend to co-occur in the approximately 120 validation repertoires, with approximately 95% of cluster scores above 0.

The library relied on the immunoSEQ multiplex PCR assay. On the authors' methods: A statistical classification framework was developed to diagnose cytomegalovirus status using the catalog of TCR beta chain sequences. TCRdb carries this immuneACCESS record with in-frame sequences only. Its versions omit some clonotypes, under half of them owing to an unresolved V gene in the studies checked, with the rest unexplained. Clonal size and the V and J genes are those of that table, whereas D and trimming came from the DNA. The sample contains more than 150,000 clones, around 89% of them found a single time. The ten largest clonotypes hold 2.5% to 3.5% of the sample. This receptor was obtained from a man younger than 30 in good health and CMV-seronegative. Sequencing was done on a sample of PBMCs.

The CDR3 is CASNPAGYNEQFF. The bases are TGTGCCAGCAATCCAGCGGGGTACAATGAGCAGTTCTTC. This chain joins TRBV27 to TRBJ2-1; TRBD2 matches 7 bases in the middle. Taken from cysteine to phenylalanine, the CDR3 has 13 residues. The only DNA kept is the CDR3, 39 bases in frame from the first base. CDR1 and CDR2 (MNHEY, SMNVEV) derive from the germline V gene (reference sequence). Trimming accounts for 7 bases at V and 4 bases at J, while the number of junction bases matched to no gene is 4.